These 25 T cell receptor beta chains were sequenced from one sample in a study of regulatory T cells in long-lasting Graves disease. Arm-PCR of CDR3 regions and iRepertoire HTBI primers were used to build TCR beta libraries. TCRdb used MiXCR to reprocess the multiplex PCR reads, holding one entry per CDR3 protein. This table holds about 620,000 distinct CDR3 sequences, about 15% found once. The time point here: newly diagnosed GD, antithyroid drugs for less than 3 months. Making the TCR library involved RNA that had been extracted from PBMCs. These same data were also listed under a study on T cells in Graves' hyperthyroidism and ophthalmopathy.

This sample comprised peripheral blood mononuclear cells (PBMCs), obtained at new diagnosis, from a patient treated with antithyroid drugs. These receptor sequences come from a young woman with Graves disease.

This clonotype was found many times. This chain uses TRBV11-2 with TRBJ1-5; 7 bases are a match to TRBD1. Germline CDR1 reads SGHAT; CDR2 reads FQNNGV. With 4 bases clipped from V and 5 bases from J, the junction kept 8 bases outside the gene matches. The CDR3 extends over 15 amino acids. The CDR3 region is CASSWEGAADQPQHF. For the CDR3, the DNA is TGTGCCAGCAGCTGGGAGGGGGCGGCGGATCAGCCCCAGCATTTT.

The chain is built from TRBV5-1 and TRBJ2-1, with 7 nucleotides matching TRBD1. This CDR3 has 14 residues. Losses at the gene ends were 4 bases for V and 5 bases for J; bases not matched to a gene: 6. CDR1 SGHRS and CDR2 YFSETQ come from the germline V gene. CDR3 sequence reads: CASSRWDRDNEQFF. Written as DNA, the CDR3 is TGCGCCAGCAGCAGGTGGGACAGAGACAATGAGCAGTTCTTC.

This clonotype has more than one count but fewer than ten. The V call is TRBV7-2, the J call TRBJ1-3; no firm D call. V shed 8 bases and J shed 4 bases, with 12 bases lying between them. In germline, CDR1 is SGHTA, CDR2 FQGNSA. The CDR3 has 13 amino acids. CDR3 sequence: CASALAAGNTIYF. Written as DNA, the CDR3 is TGTGCCAGCGCCTTGGCAGCCGGAAACACCATATATTTT. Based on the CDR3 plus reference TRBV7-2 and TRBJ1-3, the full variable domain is GAGVSQSPSNKVTEKGKDVELRCDPISGHTALYWYRQSLGQGLEFLIYFQGNSAPDKSGLPSDRFSAERTGGSVSTLTIQRTQQEDSAVYLCASALAAGNTIYFGEGSWLTVV.

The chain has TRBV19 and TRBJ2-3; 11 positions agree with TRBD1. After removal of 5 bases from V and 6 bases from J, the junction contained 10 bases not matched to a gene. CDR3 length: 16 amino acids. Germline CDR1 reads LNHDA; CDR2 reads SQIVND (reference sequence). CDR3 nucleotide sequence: TGTGCCAGTAGTTCCGGGACAGGGGGTCGATTGGATACGCAGTATTTT. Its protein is CASSSGTGGRLDTQYF.

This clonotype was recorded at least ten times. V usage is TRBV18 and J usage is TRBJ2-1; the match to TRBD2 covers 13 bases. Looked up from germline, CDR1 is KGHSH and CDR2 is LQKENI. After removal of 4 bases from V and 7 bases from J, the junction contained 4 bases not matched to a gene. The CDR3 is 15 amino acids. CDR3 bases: TGTGCCAGCTCACTCGGACTAGCGGGGGAAAATGAGCAGTTCTTC. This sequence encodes CASSLGLAGENEQFF.

The CDR3 loop is CASSQEITGGRDTQYF. The CDR3 nucleotides are TGCGCCAGCAGCCAAGAAATCACGGGAGGGCGGGATACGCAGTATTTT. The chain joins TRBV4-1 to TRBJ2-3, with TRBD2 matching over 8 bases. V lost 0 bases, J lost 6 bases, and 8 bases stayed unmatched. Per germline, CDR1 MGHRA and CDR2 YSYEKL. The CDR3 runs to 16 residues.

CDR3 residues: CASSTIAGSNQPQHF. DNA for the CDR3: TGTGCCAGCTCGACAATTGCAGGTAGCAATCAGCCCCAGCATTTT. The V call is TRBV18, the J call TRBJ1-5; D gene uncertain. CDR1 is KGHSH and CDR2 is LQKENI in the germline V gene. Trimming shortened V by 6 bases and J by 0 bases, and 12 bases separated the two germline ends. There are 15 residues in the CDR3.

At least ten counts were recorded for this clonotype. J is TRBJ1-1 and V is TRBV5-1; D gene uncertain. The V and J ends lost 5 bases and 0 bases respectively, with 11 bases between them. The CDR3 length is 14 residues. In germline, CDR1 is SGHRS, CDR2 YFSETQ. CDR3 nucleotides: TGCGCCAGCAGTCTATCCAACATGAACACTGAAGCTTTCTTT. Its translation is CASSLSNMNTEAFF.

In DNA, the CDR3 is TGCGCCAGCAGCCAACGGCGCCAGGGGGTGGTCGGGGAGCTGTTTTTT. Encoded protein: CASSQRRQGVVGELFF. This chain uses TRBV4-1 with TRBJ2-2, with 7 bases identical to TRBD1. The V and J ends lost 2 bases and 7 bases, in that order; junction bases with no gene match: 10. Germline V gives CDR1 MGHRA, CDR2 YSYEKL. The CDR3 loop spans 16 amino acids.

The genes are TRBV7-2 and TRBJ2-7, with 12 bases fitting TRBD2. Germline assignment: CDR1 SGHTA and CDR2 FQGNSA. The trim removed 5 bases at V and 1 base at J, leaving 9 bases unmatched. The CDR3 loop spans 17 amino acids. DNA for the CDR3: TGTGCCAGCAGCCGGACTAGCGGGACCACCTTTTCCTACGAGCAGTACTTC. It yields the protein CASSRTSGTTFSYEQYF.

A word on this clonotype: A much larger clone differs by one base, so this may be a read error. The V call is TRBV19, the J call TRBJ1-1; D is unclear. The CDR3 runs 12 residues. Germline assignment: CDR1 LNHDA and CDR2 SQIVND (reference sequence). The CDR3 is CASSTRGFEPFF. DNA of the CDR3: TGTGCCAGTAGTACGCGGGGATTTGAACCTTTCTTT. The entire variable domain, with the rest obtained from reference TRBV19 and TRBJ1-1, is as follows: DGGITQSPKYLFRKEGQNVTLSCEQNLNHDAMYWYRQDPGQGLRLIYYSQIVNDFQKGDIAEGYSVSREKKESFPLTVTSAQKNPTAFYLCASSTRGFEPFFGQGTRLTVV.

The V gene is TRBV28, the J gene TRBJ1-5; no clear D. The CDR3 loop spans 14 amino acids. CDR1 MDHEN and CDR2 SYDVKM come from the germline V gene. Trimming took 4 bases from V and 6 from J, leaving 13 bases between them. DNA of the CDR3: TGTGCCAGCAGTTCCGGGAATGGGTTTCAGCCCCAGCATTTT. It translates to CASSSGNGFQPQHF. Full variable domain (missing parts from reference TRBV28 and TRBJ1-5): DVKVTQSSRYLVKRTGEKVFLECVQDMDHENMFWYRQDPGLGLRLIYFSYDVKMKEKGDIPEGYSVSREKKERFSLILESASTNQTSMYLCASSSGNGFQPQHFGDGTRLSIL.

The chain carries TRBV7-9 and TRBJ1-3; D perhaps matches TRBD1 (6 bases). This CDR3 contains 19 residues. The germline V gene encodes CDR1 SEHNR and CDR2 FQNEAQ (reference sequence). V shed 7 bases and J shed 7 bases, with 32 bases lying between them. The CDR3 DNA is TGTGCCAGCAACTGGAGGGGGGTTGACCAAACTACACTCCGGAACACCATATATTTT. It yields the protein CASNWRGVDQTTLRNTIYF.

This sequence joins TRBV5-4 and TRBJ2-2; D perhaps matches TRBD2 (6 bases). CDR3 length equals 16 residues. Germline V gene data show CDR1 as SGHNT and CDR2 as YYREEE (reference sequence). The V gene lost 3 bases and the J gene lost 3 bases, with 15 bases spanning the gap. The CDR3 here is CASSSPRDSYTGELFF. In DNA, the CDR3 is TGTGCCAGCAGCTCACCCCGGGACTCCTACACCGGGGAGCTGTTTTTT.

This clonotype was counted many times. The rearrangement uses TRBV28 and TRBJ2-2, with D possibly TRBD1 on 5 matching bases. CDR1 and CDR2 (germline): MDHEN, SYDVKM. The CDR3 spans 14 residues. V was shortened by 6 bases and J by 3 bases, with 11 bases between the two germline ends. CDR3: CASRDTGDTGELFF. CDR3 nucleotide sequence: TGTGCCAGCAGGGACACAGGAGACACCGGGGAGCTGTTTTTT. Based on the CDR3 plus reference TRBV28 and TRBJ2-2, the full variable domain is DVKVTQSSRYLVKRTGEKVFLECVQDMDHENMFWYRQDPGLGLRLIYFSYDVKMKEKGDIPEGYSVSREKKERFSLILESASTNQTSMYLCASRDTGDTGELFFGEGSRLTVL.

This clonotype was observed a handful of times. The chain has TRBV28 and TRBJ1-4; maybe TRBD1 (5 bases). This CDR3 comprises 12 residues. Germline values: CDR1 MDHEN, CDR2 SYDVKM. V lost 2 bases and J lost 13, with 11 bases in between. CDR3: CASSLAGTGLFF. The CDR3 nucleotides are TGTGCCAGCAGTTTAGCGGGGACTGGACTGTTTTTT.

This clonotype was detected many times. DNA for the CDR3: TGTGCCAGCAGTGAGACAGCCAGCTACGAGCAGTACTTC. This gives the protein CASSETASYEQYF. The chain is built from TRBV25-1 and TRBJ2-7, with D possibly being TRBD1 (5 bases). The CDR3 has 13 amino acids. CDR1 is MGHDK, CDR2 SYGVNS, per germline. V dropped 3 bases and J dropped 3 bases, with 9 bases sitting between them.

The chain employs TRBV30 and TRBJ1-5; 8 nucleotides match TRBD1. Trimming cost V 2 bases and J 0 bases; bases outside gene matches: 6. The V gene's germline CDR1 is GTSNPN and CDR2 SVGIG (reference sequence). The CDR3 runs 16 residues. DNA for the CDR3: TGTGCCTGGAGTACTCGGACAGGGAATAGCAATCAGCCCCAGCATTTT. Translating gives CAWSTRTGNSNQPQHF.

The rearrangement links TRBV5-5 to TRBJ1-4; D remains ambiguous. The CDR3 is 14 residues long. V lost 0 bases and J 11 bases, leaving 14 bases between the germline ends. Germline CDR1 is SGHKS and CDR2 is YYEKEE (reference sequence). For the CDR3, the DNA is TGTGCCAGCAGCTTGGGGTTCGTGACCTTTAAACTGTTTTTT. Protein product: CASSLGFVTFKLFF.

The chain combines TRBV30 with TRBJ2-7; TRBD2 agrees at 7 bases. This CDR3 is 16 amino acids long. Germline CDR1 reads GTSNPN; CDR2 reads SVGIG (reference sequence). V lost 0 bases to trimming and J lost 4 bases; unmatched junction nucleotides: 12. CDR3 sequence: CAWSVPWGGITYEQYF. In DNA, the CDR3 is TGTGCCTGGAGTGTACCATGGGGAGGGATTACTTACGAGCAGTACTTC.

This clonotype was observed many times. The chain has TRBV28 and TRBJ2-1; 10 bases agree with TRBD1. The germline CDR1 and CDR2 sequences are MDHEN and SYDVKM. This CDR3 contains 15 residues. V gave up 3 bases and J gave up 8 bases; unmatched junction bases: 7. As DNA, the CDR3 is TGTGCCAGCAGTTTCGTGGGACAGGGGTTCCATGAGCAGTTCTTC. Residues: CASSFVGQGFHEQFF.

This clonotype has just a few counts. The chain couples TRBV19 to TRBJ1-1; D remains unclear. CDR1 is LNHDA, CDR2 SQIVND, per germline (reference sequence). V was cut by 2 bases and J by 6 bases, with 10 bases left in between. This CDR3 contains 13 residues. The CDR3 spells CASSILEGAEAFF. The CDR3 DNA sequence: TGTGCCAGTAGTATATTAGAGGGAGCTGAAGCTTTCTTT.

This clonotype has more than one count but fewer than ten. Written as DNA, the CDR3 is TGTGCCAGCTCACTGACAGATAGCAATCAGCCCCAGCATTTT. This translates into CASSLTDSNQPQHF. The V and J genes are TRBV18 and TRBJ1-5; possible D gene TRBD1, 5 bases. CDR1 is KGHSH, CDR2 LQKENI, per germline. Trimming removed 4 bases from V and 0 bases from J, with 7 bases in between. The CDR3 runs 14 residues.

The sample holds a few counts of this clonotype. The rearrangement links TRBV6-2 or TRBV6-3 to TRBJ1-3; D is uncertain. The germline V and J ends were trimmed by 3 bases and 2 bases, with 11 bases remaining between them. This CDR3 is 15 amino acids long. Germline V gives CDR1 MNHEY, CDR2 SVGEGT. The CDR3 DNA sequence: TGTGCCAGCAGTTATGATCTACCCACTGGAAACACCATATATTTT. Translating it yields CASSYDLPTGNTIYF.

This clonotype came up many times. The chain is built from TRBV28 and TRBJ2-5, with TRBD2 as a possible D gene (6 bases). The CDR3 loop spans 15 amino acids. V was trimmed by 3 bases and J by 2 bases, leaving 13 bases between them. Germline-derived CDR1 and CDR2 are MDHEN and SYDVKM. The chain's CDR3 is CASSFIGSSQETQYF. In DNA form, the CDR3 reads TGTGCCAGCAGTTTTATCGGGAGCTCACAAGAGACCCAGTACTTC.